Listed below are T cell receptor beta chains from one sample, sequenced in a study of CXCR3-negative and CXCR3-positive naive CD8 T cells. No DNA is given; TCRdb re-called the 5' RACE reads and lists each CDR3 protein once. Here the sample table reports roughly 61,000 distinct CDR3 sequences. Sequencing used naive CXCR3+ CD8+ T cells from blood. Source of these receptors: a human donor in good health. Some clones in this sample may be carry-over from other donors' samples. The CDR3 runs from the conserved cysteine through the conserved F or W. The order of the fields is J gene, V gene, CDR3 protein.

TRBJ1-2 TRBV4-2 CASSQATGVNYGYTF
TRBJ1-1 TRBV20-1 CSAPQGNTEAFF
TRBJ1-5 TRBV20-1 CSARDPGALGQPQHF
TRBJ1-2 TRBV4-3 CASSQEVEVDGYTF
TRBJ2-3 TRBV4-3 CASSRELTSLGFTTDTQYF
TRBJ2-1 TRBV12-3/TRBV12-4 CASSLGYSYNEQLF
TRBJ2-7 TRBV4-3 CASSQGRDPKLYEQYF
TRBJ2-5 TRBV29-1 CSVVRPGETQYF
TRBJ2-3 TRBV28 CASSPRTSGSTDTQYF
TRBJ2-3 TRBV5-1 CASSTDRLDTQYF
TRBJ1-5 TRBV12-3/TRBV12-4 CASSSPFGNQPQHF
TRBJ2-5 TRBV28 CASSFQGAIQETQYF
TRBJ1-1 TRBV6-2/TRBV6-3 CASSVNTEAFF
TRBJ1-1 TRBV7-3 CASSPLDSSGTEAFF
TRBJ2-1 TRBV14 CASSLFPMSSYNEQFF
TRBJ2-5 TRBV5-1 CASSLSTSPQETQYF
TRBJ1-1 TRBV20-1 CSARNRRYTEAFF
TRBJ2-3 TRBV6-2/TRBV6-3 CASSPDTGEADTQYF
TRBJ2-7 TRBV28 CASSSEFPYEQYF
TRBJ2-1 TRBV19 CASEYVGGDEQFF
TRBJ2-7 TRBV7-9 CASSARDSYEQYF
TRBJ2-7 TRBV3-1 CASSPGLGSYEQYF
TRBJ1-1 TRBV28 CASSADWGTEAFF
TRBJ2-1 TRBV6-2/TRBV6-3 CASSSRGPPTNEQFF
TRBJ2-5 TRBV7-9 CASSLRREETQYF
TRBJ2-1 TRBV4-1 CASSQVLAGPYNEQFF
TRBJ2-3 TRBV6-5 CASRRGGNTDTQYF
TRBJ2-2 TRBV4-1 CASSQLAGTGELFF
TRBJ1-1 TRBV29-1 CSVTAIGTEAFF
TRBJ1-3 TRBV28 CASRSGDNGDTIYF
TRBJ1-2 TRBV29-1 CSVESLGGYTF
TRBJ1-5 TRBV28 CASSSPPNQPQHF